These 23 T cell receptor beta chains came from one sample sequenced in a study of immune evolution from preneoplasia to lung adenocarcinoma. Clones were read by immunoSEQ multiplex PCR, and TCRdb kept only the in-frame ones, dropping some. In the table there are approximately 12,000 clones, about nine tenths of which are singletons. The sample was FFPE invasive lung adenocarcinoma tissue. These receptors were obtained from a person aged 70 to 85 with invasive lung adenocarcinoma.

The chain couples TRBV9 to TRBJ2-7, with 7 nucleotides matching TRBD2. Germline CDR1 and CDR2: SGDLS and YYNGEE. With 4 bases clipped from V and 6 bases from J, the junction kept 13 bases outside the gene matches. This CDR3 comprises 15 residues. CDR3 region: CASSPRIVGGVEQYF. As DNA, the CDR3 is TGTGCCAGCAGCCCCCGAATTGTGGGGGGGGTCGAGCAGTACTTC. The whole variable domain, filled in from reference TRBV9 and TRBJ2-7, reads DSGVTQTPKHLITATGQRVTLRCSPRSGDLSVYWYQQSLDQGLQFLIQYYNGEERAKGNILERFSAQQFPDLHSELNLSSLELGDSALYFCASSPRIVGGVEQYFGPGTRLTVT.

The V gene is TRBV5-1, the J gene TRBJ2-3; D not resolved. Germline CDR1 and CDR2: SGHRS and YFSETQ. Trimming shortened V by 6 bases and J by 0 bases, and 11 bases separated the two germline ends. This CDR3 has 14 residues. CDR3 sequence: CASKQSTSTDTQYF. CDR3 nucleotide sequence: TGCGCCAGCAAACAGTCAACTAGCACAGATACGCAGTATTTT.

The CDR3 DNA follows: TGTGCCAGCAGCTTAGGGCAGGGCTTAGCCAAAAACATTCAGTACTTC. Protein product: CASSLGQGLAKNIQYF. The rearrangement joins TRBV7-9 to TRBJ2-4; D perhaps matches TRBD1 (5 bases). Germline V lookup: CDR1 SEHNR, CDR2 FQNEAQ (reference sequence). The CDR3 is made up of 16 amino acids. V was shortened by 1 base and J by 0 bases, with 10 bases between the two germline ends.

The chain has TRBV6-5 and TRBJ2-1; 8 bases align to TRBD2. The trim removed 4 bases at V and 2 bases at J, leaving 7 bases unmatched. Germline V gives CDR1 MNHEY, CDR2 SVGAGI. This CDR3 is 16 amino acids long. The DNA for the CDR3 is TGTGCCAGCAGTTCCAGCGGGAGTAAAACCTACAATGAGCAGTTCTTC. It encodes CASSSSGSKTYNEQFF.

The CDR3 sequence: CASSDGAGPARETQYF. The CDR3 DNA reads as TGTGCCAGCAGCGATGGAGCAGGGCCAGCCAGGGAGACCCAGTACTTC. The V call is TRBV9, the J call TRBJ2-5; weak D call: TRBD1 (5 bases). V shed 3 bases and J shed 5 bases, with 20 bases lying between them. CDR1 and CDR2 (germline): SGDLS, YYNGEE. CDR3 length equals 16 residues.

V is TRBV18 and J is TRBJ1-2; 8 nucleotides align to TRBD1. The CDR3 has 17 residues. Trimming removed 3 bases from V and 8 bases from J; junction bases left unmatched: 17. CDR1 is KGHSH and CDR2 is LQKENI in the germline V gene. Here the CDR3 reads CASSPENLKDRAGGYTF. CDR3 nucleotide sequence: TGTGCCAGCTCACCCGAAAACCTTAAGGACAGGGCCGGCGGCTACACCTTC.

Written as DNA, the CDR3 is TGCGCCAGCAGAACAGGTTACACTGAAGCTTTCTTT. Translation gives CASRTGYTEAFF. V and J are TRBV5-1 and TRBJ1-1, with TRBD1 as a possible D gene (5 bases). Germline values: CDR1 SGHRS, CDR2 YFSETQ. This CDR3 region has 12 residues. Trimming removed 5 bases at V and 3 bases at J, with 8 bases between. Drawing the rest from reference TRBV5-1 and TRBJ1-1, the complete variable domain is KAGVTQTPRYLIKTRGQQVTLSCSPISGHRSVSWYQQTPGQGLQFLFEYFSETQRNKGNFPGRFSGRQFSNSRSEMNVSTLELGDSALYLCASRTGYTEAFFGQGTRLTVV.

V usage is TRBV4-1 and J usage is TRBJ2-5; possible D gene TRBD2, 5 bases. CDR1 and CDR2 from the germline V gene are MGHRA and YSYEKL. This CDR3 comprises 12 residues. The germline V and J ends were trimmed by 1 base and 9 bases, with 9 bases remaining between them. The CDR3 region is CASSQGTSPQYF. The CDR3 DNA reads TGCGCCAGCAGCCAAGGAACTAGTCCCCAGTACTTC.

The chain is built from TRBV6-1 and TRBJ1-5, with D unclear. Germline CDR1 reads MNHNS; CDR2 reads SASEGT. The CDR3 is 14 residues long. V was cut by 6 bases and J by 3 bases, with 12 bases left in between. CDR3 coding DNA: TGTGCCAGCAGCCAAACGGACCCCAATCAGCCCCAGCATTTT. This translates into CASSQTDPNQPQHF.

The chain employs TRBV5-1 and TRBJ1-1; D might be TRBD1 (6 bases). CDR1 and CDR2 (germline): SGHRS, YFSETQ. This CDR3 is built from 14 residues. The ends were cut back, 2 bases at V and 2 bases at J, with 10 bases in the middle. The CDR3 bases are TGCGCCAGCAGCTTCCTGGACAGAAACACTGAAGCTTTCTTT. This codes for CASSFLDRNTEAFF.

This clone has just one count. The chain employs TRBV6-1 and TRBJ2-2; 7 nucleotides match TRBD1. The CDR3 spans 15 residues. Germline CDR1 and CDR2: MNHNS and SASEGT. Trimming cost V 5 bases and J 4 bases; bases outside gene matches: 7. The CDR3 loop is CASSQQDRVTGELFF. Here the CDR3 DNA reads TGTGCCAGCAGTCAACAAGACAGGGTCACCGGGGAGCTGTTTTTT.

CDR3 in DNA: TGTGCCAGCAGTTTCCTGGACAGCCGTACCGGGGAGCTGTTTTTT. Its translation: CASSFLDSRTGELFF. The chain employs TRBV28 and TRBJ2-2; a weak D match, TRBD1 (6 bases). The CDR3 totals 15 residues. V lost 3 bases, J lost 5 bases, and 13 bases lay in between. Germline CDR1 reads MDHEN; CDR2 reads SYDVKM.

J is TRBJ2-7 and V is TRBV18; tentative D call: TRBD1 (5 bases). Trimming left V 4 bases short and J 3 bases short, with 10 bases between. Germline loops: CDR1 KGHSH, CDR2 LQKENI. This CDR3 is 13 amino acids long. The DNA of the CDR3 is TGTGCCAGCTCACGCACAGGAGACTACGAGCAGTACTTC. Its translation: CASSRTGDYEQYF. Filled out from reference TRBV18 and TRBJ2-7, the complete variable domain reads NAGVMQNPRHLVRRRGQEARLRCSPMKGHSHVYWYRQLPEEGLKFMVYLQKENIIDESGMPKERFSAEFPKEGPSILRIQQVVRGDSAAYFCASSRTGDYEQYFGPGTRLTVT.

The rearrangement links TRBV11-2 to TRBJ2-1; 12 positions match TRBD2. V trimming: 8 bases; J trimming: 6 bases; junction bases outside the gene matches: 11. This CDR3 has 16 residues. CDR1 and CDR2 (germline): SGHAT, FQNNGV. This CDR3 reads CASSELAGGTGNEQFF. For the CDR3, the DNA is TGTGCCAGCTCTGAACTAGCGGGAGGCACCGGCAATGAGCAGTTCTTC.

The V gene is TRBV7-9, the J gene TRBJ1-2, with D perhaps matching TRBD1 (5 bases). Germline loops: CDR1 SEHNR, CDR2 FQNEAQ (reference sequence). The CDR3 length is 14 residues. Between the trimmed V and J ends, which lost 1 base and 4 bases, there was a span of 10 bases. The CDR3 nucleotides read TGTGCCAGCAGCTTAGGGGGCTTAAGCTATGGCTACACCTTC. It translates to CASSLGGLSYGYTF.

The chain recombines TRBV18 with TRBJ2-6, with TRBD1 matching 7 bases. This CDR3 has 18 residues. Germline assignment: CDR1 KGHSH and CDR2 LQKENI. V lost 4 bases and J lost 0; bases outside the gene matches: 9. CDR3 region: CASSLEGGLSSGANVLTF. Here the CDR3 DNA reads TGTGCCAGCTCACTCGAAGGGGGCTTAAGCTCTGGGGCCAACGTCCTGACTTTC.

The rearrangement links TRBV29-1 to TRBJ2-1; D is unclear. This CDR3 comprises 15 residues. Germline V gene lookup returns CDR1 SQVTM and CDR2 ANQGSEA. The germline V and J ends were trimmed by 1 base and 0 bases, with 10 bases remaining between them. The CDR3 loop is CSVEGNTLSYNEQFF. The CDR3 DNA sequence: TGCAGCGTTGAAGGCAACACTCTCTCCTACAATGAGCAGTTCTTC.

This sequence joins TRBV28 and TRBJ1-1; possible D gene TRBD1, 5 bases. The CDR3 runs 13 residues. Trimming stripped 3 bases from V and 8 bases from J, with 13 bases between. Looked up from germline, CDR1 is MDHEN and CDR2 is SYDVKM. DNA for the CDR3: TGTGCCAGCAGTTTTGCGGCAGGGAGAGAAGCTTTCTTT. This encodes CASSFAAGREAFF.

V is TRBV18 and J is TRBJ1-2; 8 bases match TRBD1. In germline, CDR1 is KGHSH, CDR2 LQKENI. This CDR3 is built from 15 residues. Trimming at V came to 2 bases and at J to 4 bases, leaving 6 bases not matched to a gene. CDR3 bases: TGTGCCAGCTCACCATTGGACAGGGACCTCTATGGCTACACCTTC. This codes for CASSPLDRDLYGYTF.

In its sample, this clone was seen a few times. The gene calls are TRBV7-8 and TRBJ2-6; D gene ambiguous. The ends were cut back, 1 base at V and 2 bases at J, with 6 bases in the middle. The CDR3 has 15 residues. The germline CDR1 and CDR2 sequences are SGHVS and FQNEAQ. DNA of the CDR3: TGTGCCAGCAGCTTAGATGGACCTGGGGCCAACGTCCTGACTTTC. Protein product: CASSLDGPGANVLTF. The full variable domain, in which reference TRBV7-8 and TRBJ2-6 provide the parts outside the CDR3, is GAGVSQSPRYKVAKRGQDVALRCDPISGHVSLFWYQQALGQGPEFLTYFQNEAQLDKSGLPSDRFFAERPEGSVSTLKIQRTQQEDSAVYLCASSLDGPGANVLTFGAGSRLTVL.

The V gene is TRBV30, the J gene TRBJ2-1, with D possibly being TRBD2 (6 bases). The germline V gene has CDR1 GTSNPN and CDR2 SVGIG (reference sequence). There are 19 residues in the CDR3. Trimming stripped 1 base from V and 5 bases from J, with 27 bases between. The CDR3 here is CAWSEPWDSFVEIDNEQFF. CDR3 DNA sequence: TGTGCCTGGAGTGAGCCCTGGGACTCCTTCGTCGAAATTGACAATGAGCAGTTCTTC.

The chain uses TRBV25-1 and TRBJ1-2; maybe TRBD1 (5 bases). The V end lost 5 bases, the J end lost 4 bases, and 11 bases lay between the germline ends. Germline loops: CDR1 MGHDK, CDR2 SYGVNS. This CDR3 contains 13 residues. The chain's CDR3 is CASSFGATYGYTF. The CDR3 region has the DNA TGTGCCAGCAGTTTCGGGGCGACCTATGGCTACACCTTC.

The gene calls are TRBV25-1 and TRBJ1-5; a weak D match, TRBD1 (5 bases). Deletions cut 4 bases from V and 3 bases from J, with 13 bases between. The CDR3 runs to 15 residues. Germline CDR1 and CDR2: MGHDK and SYGVNS. CDR3 in amino acids: CASSGPSGLNQPQHF. CDR3 bases: TGTGCCAGCAGTGGGCCGTCGGGACTCAATCAGCCCCAGCATTTT.